The clone carrying this T cell receptor beta chain was recorded only once. Its specificity is unknown. Germline assignment: CDR1 SGHTA and CDR2 FQGNSA. Trimming removed 4 bases at V and 4 bases at J, with 2 bases between. The CDR3 is 10 residues long. This sample was taken from a study of cytomegalovirus exposure and HLA in healthy donors. Across the study: The study's early data release held some 85 million unique TCRs from HLA-typed donors.

The PCR made use of 60 Vbeta and 13 Jbeta primers. Sequenced by immunoSEQ multiplex PCR; TCRdb stores in-frame clones only, minus some. The sample shows over 150,000 clones, more than 75% of them seen only once. Study results and limitations: In a later analysis, HLA-associated beta chains showed higher expansion and lower generation probabilities than comparable chains.

The sequenced sample was PBMCs. The chain employs TRBV7-2 and TRBJ2-7, with no clear D. The sequence derives from a girl under three years old in good health and CMV-seronegative. As DNA, the CDR3 is TGTGCCAGCAGCTCTTACGAGCAGTACTTC. It specifies CASSSYEQYF.